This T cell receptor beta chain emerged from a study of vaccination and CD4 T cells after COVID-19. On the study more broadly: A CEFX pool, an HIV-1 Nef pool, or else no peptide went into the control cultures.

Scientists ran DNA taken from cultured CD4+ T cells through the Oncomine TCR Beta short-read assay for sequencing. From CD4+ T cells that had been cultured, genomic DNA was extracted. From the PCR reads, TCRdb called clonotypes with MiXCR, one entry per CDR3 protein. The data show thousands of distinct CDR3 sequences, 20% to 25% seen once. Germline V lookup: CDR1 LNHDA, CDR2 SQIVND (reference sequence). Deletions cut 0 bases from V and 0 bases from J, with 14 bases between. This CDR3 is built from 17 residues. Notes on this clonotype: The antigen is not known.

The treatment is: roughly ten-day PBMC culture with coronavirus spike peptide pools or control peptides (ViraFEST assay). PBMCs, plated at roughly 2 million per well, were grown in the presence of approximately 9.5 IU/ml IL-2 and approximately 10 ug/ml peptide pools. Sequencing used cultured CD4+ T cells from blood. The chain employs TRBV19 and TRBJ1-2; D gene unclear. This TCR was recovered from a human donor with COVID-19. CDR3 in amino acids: CASSIDLAGISNYGYTF. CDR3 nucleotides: TGTGCCAGTAGTATAGATCTGGCCGGGATATCTAACTATGGCTACACCTTC.